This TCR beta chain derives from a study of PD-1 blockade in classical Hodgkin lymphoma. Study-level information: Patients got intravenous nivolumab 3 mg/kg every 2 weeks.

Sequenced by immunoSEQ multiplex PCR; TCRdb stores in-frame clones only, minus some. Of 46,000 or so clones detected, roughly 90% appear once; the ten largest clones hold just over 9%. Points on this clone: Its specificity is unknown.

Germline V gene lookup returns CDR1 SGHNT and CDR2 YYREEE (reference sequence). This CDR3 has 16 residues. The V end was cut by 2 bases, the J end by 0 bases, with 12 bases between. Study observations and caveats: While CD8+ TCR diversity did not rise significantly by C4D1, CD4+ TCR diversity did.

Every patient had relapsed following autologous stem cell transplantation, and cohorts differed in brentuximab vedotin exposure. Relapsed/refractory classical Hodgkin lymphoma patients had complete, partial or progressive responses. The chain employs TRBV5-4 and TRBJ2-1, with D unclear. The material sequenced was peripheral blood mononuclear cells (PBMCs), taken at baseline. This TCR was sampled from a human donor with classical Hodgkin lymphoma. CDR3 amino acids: CASSFRNTSSYNEQFF. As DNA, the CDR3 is TGTGCCAGCAGCTTTAGGAACACTTCCTCCTACAATGAGCAGTTCTTC. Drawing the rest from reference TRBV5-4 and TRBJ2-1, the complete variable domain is ETGVTQSPTHLIKTRGQQVTLRCSSQSGHNTVSWYQQALGQGPQFIFQYYREEENGRGNFPPRFSGLQFPNYSSELNVNALELDDSALYLCASSFRNTSSYNEQFFGPGTRLTVL.